This paragraph reports one TCR beta chain. These data come from a study of blood T cells in healthy people across ages. Combining a sample-barcoded 5' primer with a J-beta primer mix, a second PCR ran for roughly 7 to 12 cycles. TCRdb re-called the 5' RACE reads through MiXCR, storing one row per CDR3 protein. The sample lists about 940,000 distinct CDR3 sequences, approximately 49% occurring once. Germline V CDR1 and CDR2: SGDLS, YYNGEE. The V and J ends lost 0 bases and 4 bases, in that order; junction bases with no gene match: 3. CDR3 length equals 16 residues. The source is a young man in good health. The gene calls are TRBV9 and TRBJ2-1; 11 positions match TRBD2. The sequencing sample was made of blood. CDR3 nucleotides: TGTGCCAGCAGCGTAGATCCTAGCGGGGGGTACAATGAGCAGTTCTTC. Its protein product is CASSVDPSGGYNEQFF. Complete variable domain (other parts from reference TRBV9 and TRBJ2-1): DSGVTQTPKHLITATGQRVTLRCSPRSGDLSVYWYQQSLDQGLQFLIQYYNGEERAKGNILERFSAQQFPDLHSELNLSSLELGDSALYFCASSVDPSGGYNEQFFGPGTRLTVL.